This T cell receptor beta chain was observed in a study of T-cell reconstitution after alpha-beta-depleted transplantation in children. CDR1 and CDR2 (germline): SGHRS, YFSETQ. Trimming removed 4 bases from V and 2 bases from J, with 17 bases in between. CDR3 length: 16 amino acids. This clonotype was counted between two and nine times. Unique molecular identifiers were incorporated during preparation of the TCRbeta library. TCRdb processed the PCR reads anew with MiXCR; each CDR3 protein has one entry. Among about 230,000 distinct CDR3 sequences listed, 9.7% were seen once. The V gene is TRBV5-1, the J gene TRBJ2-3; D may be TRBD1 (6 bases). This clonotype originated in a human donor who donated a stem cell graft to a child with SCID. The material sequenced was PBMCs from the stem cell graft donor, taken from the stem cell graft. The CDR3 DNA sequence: TGCGCCAGCAGCAGGGGGTGGGGGTTCGACACAGATACGCAGTATTTT. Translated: CASSRGWGFDTDTQYF.